This entry is about one T cell receptor (beta chain). The repertoire was sequenced with immunoSEQ multiplex PCR; TCRdb's copy has only in-frame clones and lacks some. This sample has roughly 79,000 clones, with 85% to 95% found just once. This sample stems from a study of OX40 agonist ivuxolimab in advanced cancers. This CDR3 region has 12 residues. Germline-derived CDR1 and CDR2 are SGDLS and YYNGEE. V lost 4 bases and J 4 bases, leaving 8 bases between the germline ends. The origin of this receptor is an adult with an advanced solid tumor such as melanoma, head and neck, liver or kidney cancer. Sequenced here: CD4+ or CD8+ T cells sorted from blood, sampled in a trial of the OX40 agonist ivuxolimab. V and J are TRBV9 and TRBJ1-1, with D tentatively TRBD1 (6 bases). CDR3 region: CASSQGGTEAFF. The CDR3 DNA sequence: TGTGCCAGCAGCCAAGGGGGCACTGAAGCTTTCTTT.